This TCR beta chain was recorded in a study of naive and memory T cell subsets. TCR cDNA received a 3' ligated oligonucleotide that carried a UMI. Four PCR rounds used nested alpha and beta constant region primers plus the SP2 primer. TCRdb reprocessed the 5' RACE reads via MiXCR and lists one record per CDR3 protein. Seen here are approximately 58,000 distinct CDR3 sequences, 7.2% observed once, and the top ten hold 8.5% to 10%. The CDR3 has 14 amino acids. Trimming removed 7 bases at V and 9 bases at J, with 19 bases between. The chain recombines TRBV12-3 or TRBV12-4 with TRBJ2-1, with D possibly TRBD2 on 6 matching bases. This clonotype was obtained from a male donor in good health. The CDR3 DNA reads TGTGCCAGCACTACCGGGACTCCTGGCGTTGAGCAGTTCTTC. Translation gives CASTTGTPGVEQFF.